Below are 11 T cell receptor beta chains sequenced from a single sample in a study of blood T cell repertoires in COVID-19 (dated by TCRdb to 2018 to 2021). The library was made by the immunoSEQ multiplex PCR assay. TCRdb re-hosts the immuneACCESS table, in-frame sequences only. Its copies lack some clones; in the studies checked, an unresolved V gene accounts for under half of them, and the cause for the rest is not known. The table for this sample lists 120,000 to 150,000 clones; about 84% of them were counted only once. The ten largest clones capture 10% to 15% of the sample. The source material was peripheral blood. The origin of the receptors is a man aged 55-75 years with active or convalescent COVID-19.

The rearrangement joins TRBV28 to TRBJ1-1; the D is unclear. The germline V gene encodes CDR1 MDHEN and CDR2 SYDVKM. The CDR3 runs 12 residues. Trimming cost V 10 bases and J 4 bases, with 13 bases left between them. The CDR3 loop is CATIWPGTEAFF. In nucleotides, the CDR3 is TGTGCCACTATATGGCCGGGCACTGAAGCTTTCTTT.

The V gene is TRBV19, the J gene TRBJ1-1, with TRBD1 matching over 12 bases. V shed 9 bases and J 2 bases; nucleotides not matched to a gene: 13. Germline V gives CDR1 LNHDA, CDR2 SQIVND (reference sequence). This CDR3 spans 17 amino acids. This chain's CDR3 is CASRSRDRGRVNTEAFF. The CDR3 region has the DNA TGTGCCAGCCGGTCCCGGGACAGGGGGCGCGTCAACACTGAAGCTTTCTTT. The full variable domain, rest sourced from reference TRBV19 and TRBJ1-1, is DGGITQSPKYLFRKEGQNVTLSCEQNLNHDAMYWYRQDPGQGLRLIYYSQIVNDFQKGDIAEGYSVSREKKESFPLTVTSAQKNPTAFYLCASRSRDRGRVNTEAFFGQGTRLTVV.

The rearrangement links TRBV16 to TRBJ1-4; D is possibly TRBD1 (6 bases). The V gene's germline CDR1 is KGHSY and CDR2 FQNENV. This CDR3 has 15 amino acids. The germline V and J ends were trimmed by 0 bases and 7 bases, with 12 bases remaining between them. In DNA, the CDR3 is TGTGCCAGCAGCCAATCACAGGGCCTTGGTGAAAAACTGTTTTTT. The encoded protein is CASSQSQGLGEKLFF. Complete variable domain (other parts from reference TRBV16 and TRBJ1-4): GEEVAQTPKHLVRGEGQKAKLYCAPIKGHSYVFWYQQVLKNEFKFLISFQNENVFDETGMPKERFSAKCLPNSPCSLEIQATKLEDSAVYFCASSQSQGLGEKLFFGSGTQLSVL.

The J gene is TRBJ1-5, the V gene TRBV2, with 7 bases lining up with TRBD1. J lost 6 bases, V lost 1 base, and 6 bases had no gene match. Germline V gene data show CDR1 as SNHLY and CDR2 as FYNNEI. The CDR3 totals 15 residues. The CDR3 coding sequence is TGTGCCAGCAGTGAAGGGGGACAGCACGTTCAGCCCCAGCATTTT. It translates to CASSEGGQHVQPQHF.

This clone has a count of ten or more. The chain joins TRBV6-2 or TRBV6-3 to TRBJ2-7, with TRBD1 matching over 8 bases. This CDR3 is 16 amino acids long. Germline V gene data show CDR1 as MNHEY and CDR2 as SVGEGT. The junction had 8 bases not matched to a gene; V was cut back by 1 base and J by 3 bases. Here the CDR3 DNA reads TGTGCCAGCAGTTACTTTGGGACAGGAGCCTTCTACGAGCAGTACTTC. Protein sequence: CASSYFGTGAFYEQYF.

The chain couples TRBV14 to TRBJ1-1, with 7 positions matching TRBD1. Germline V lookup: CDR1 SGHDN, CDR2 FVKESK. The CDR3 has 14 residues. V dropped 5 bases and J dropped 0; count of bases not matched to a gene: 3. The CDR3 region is CASSDRALNTEAFF. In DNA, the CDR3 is TGTGCCAGCAGCGACAGGGCTCTGAACACTGAAGCTTTCTTT.

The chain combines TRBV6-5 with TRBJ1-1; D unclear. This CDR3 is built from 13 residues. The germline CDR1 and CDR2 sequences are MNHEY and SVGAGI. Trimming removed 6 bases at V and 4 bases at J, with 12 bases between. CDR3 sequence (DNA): TGTGCCAGCAGGGCCTATCGAGGCACTGAAGCTTTCTTT. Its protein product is CASRAYRGTEAFF.

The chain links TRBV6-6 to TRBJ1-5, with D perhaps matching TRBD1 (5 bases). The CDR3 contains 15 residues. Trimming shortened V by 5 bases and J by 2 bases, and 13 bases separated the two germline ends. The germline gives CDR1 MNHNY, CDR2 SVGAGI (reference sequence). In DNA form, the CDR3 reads TGTGCCAGCAGTGGACGTTGGGGGGGCAATCAGCCCCAGCATTTT. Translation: CASSGRWGGNQPQHF.

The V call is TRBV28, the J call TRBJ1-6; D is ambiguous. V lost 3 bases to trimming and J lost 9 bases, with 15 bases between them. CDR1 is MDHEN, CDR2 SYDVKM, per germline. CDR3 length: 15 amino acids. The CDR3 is CASSLDSGLASPLHF. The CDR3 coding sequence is TGTGCCAGCAGTTTGGACTCAGGATTGGCTTCACCCCTCCACTTT.

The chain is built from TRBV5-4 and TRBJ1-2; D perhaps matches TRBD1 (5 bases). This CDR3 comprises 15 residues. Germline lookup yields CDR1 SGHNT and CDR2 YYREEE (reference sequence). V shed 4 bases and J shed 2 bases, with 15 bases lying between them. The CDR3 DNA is TGTGCCAGCAGCCCGCGGGACGGTCCCAACTATGGCTACACCTTC. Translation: CASSPRDGPNYGYTF.

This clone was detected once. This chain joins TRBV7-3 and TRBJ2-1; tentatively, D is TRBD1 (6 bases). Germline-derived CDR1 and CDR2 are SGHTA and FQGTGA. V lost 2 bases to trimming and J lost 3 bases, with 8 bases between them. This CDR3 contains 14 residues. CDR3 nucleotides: TGTGCCAGCAGCTTAGCAGGGGACTACAATGAGCAGTTCTTC. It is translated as CASSLAGDYNEQFF.